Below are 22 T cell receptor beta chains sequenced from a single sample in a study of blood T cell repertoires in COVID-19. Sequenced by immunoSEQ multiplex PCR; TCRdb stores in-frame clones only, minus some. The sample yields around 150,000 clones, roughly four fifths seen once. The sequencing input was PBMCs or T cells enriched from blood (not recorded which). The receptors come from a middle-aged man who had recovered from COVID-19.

In nucleotides, the CDR3 is TGTGCCAGCAGCTACAGAATGGGGCCTGAAGCTTTCTTT. This codes for CASSYRMGPEAFF. The rearrangement links TRBV12-3 or TRBV12-4 to TRBJ1-1; D is perhaps TRBD1 (5 bases). The CDR3 has 13 residues. V was pared by 6 bases and J by 6 bases, with 14 bases between.

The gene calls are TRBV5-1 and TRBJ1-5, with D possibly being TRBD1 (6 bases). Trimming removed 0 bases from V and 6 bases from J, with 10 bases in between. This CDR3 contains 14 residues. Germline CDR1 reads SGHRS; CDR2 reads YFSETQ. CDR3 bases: TGCGCCAGCAGCTTGGGAGGGGGAAGTCAGCCCCAGCATTTT. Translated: CASSLGGGSQPQHF.

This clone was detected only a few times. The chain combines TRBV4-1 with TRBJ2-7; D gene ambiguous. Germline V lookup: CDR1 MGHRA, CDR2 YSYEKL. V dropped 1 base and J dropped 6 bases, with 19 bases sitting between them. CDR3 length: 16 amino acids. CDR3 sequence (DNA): TGCGCCAGCAGCCAAGTTAACCTCGTGTCCTACGGCGAGCAGTACTTC. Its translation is CASSQVNLVSYGEQYF.

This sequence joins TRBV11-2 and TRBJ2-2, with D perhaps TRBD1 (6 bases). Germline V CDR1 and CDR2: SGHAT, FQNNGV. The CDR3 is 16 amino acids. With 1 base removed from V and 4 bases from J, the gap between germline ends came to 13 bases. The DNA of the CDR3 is TGTGCCAGCAGCTTAGGGGGGACATTGCTCACCGGGGAGCTGTTTTTT. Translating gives CASSLGGTLLTGELFF.

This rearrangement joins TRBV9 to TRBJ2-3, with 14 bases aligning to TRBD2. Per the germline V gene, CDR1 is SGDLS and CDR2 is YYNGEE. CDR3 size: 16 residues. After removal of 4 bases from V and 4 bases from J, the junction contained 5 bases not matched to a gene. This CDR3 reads CASSLGTSGGPDTQYF. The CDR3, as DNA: TGTGCCAGCAGCCTCGGGACTAGCGGGGGACCAGATACGCAGTATTTT.

Written as DNA, the CDR3 is TGCGCCAGCAGCTACCGGGACAGGGGCGCGGATAATGAAAAACTGTTTTTT. Amino acids: CASSYRDRGADNEKLFF. This chain joins TRBV5-1 and TRBJ1-4; 10 bases map to TRBD1. J lost 4 bases, V lost 3 bases, and 9 bases had no gene match. Germline CDR1 and CDR2: SGHRS and YFSETQ. This CDR3 has 17 residues.

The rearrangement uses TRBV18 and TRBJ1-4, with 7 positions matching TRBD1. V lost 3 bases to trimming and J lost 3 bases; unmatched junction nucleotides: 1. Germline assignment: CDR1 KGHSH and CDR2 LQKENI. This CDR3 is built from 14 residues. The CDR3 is CASSPGQSNEKLFF. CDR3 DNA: TGTGCCAGCTCACCGGGACAGTCTAATGAAAAACTGTTTTTT.

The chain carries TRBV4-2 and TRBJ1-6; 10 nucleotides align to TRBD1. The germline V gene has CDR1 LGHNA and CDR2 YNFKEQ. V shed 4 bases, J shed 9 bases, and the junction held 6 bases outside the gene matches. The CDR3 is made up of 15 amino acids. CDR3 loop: CASSPGQGESSPLHF. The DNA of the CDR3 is TGTGCCAGCAGCCCAGGACAGGGGGAGAGTTCACCCCTCCACTTT.

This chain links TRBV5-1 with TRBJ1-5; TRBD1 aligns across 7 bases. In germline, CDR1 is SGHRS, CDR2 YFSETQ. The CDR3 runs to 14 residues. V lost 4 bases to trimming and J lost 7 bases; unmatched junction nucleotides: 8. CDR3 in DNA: TGCGCCAGCAGCCGCCCAGGGGGAGACCAGCCCCAGCATTTT. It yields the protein CASSRPGGDQPQHF.

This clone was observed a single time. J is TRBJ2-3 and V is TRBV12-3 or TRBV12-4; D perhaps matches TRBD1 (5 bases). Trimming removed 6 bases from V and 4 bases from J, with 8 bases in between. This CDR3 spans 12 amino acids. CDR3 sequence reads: CASSSTADTQYF. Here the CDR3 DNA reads TGTGCCAGCAGCTCGACAGCAGATACGCAGTATTTT.

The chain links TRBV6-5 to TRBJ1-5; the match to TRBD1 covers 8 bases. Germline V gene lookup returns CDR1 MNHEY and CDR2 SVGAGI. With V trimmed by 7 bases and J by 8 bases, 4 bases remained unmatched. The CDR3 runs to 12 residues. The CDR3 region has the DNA TGTGCCAGCATAAAGACAGGGGAGCCCCAGCATTTT. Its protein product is CASIKTGEPQHF.

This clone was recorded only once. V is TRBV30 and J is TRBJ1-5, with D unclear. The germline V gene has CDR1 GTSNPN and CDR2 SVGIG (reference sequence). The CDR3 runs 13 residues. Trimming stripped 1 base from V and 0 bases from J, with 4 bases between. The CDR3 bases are TGTGCCTGGAGTGGTAATAGCAATCAGCCCCAGCATTTT. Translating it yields CAWSGNSNQPQHF.

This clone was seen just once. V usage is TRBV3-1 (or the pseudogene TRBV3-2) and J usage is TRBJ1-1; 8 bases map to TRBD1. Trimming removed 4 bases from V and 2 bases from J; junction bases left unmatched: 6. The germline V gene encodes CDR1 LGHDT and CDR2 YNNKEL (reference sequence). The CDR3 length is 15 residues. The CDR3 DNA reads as TGTGCCAGCAGCCGACAGGGGCTAGTTAACACTGAAGCTTTCTTT. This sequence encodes CASSRQGLVNTEAFF.

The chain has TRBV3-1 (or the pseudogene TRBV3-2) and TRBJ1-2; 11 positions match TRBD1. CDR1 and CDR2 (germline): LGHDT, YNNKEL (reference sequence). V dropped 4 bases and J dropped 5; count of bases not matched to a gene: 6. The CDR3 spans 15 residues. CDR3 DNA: TGTGCCAGCAGCCCCTGGGACAGGGGGGCGTATGGCTACACCTTC. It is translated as CASSPWDRGAYGYTF.

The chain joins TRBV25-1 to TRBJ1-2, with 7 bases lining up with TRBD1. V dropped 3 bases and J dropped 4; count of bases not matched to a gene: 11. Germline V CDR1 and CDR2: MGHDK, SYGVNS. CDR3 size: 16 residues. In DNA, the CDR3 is TGTGCCAGCAGTGACTCCGGGACAGCCGATACCTATGGCTACACCTTC. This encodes CASSDSGTADTYGYTF.

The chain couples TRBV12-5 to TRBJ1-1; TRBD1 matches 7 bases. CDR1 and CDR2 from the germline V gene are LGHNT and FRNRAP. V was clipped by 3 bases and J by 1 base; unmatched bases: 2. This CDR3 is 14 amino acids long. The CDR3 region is CASGLNRGNTEAFF. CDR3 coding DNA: TGTGCTAGTGGTTTAAACAGGGGGAACACTGAAGCTTTCTTT.

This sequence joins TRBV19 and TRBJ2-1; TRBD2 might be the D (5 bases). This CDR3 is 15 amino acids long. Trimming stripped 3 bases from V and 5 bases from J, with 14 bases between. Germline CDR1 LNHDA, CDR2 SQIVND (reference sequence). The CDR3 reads CASSMLLWGDNEQFF. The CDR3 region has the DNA TGTGCCAGTAGTATGCTCCTCTGGGGAGACAATGAGCAGTTCTTC.

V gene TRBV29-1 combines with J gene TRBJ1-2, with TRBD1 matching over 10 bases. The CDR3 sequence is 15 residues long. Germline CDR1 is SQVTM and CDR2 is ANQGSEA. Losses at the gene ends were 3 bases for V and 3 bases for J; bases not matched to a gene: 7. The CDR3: CSVDLTGGAYYGYTF. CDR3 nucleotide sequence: TGCAGCGTTGACTTGACAGGGGGCGCTTACTATGGCTACACCTTC.

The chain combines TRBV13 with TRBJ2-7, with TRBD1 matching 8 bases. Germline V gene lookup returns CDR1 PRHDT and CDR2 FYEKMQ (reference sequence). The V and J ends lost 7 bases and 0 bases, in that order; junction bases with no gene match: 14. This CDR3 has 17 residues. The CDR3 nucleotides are TGTGCCAGCACCCCCCGCCGGAGGGACAGGAGCTCCTACGAGCAGTACTTC. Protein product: CASTPRRRDRSSYEQYF.

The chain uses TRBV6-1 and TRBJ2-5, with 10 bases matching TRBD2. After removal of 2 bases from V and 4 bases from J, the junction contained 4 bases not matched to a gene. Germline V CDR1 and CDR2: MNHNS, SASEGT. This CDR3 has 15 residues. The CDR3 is CASSESGGAAETQYF. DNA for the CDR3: TGTGCCAGCAGTGAAAGCGGGGGGGCCGCAGAGACCCAGTACTTC.

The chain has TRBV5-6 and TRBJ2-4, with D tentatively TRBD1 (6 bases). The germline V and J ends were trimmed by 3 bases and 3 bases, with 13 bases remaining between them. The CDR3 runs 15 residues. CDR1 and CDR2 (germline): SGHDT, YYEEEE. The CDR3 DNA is TGTGCCAGCAGCTCCAGGACAGTACACAAAAACATTCAGTACTTC. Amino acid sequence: CASSSRTVHKNIQYF.

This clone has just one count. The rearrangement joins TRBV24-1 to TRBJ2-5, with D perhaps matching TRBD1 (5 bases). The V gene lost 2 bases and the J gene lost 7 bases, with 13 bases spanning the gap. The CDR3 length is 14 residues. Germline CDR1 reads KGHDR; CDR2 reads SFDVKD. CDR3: CATSDSRQGGTQYF. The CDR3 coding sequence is TGTGCCACCAGTGATTCGAGGCAGGGCGGGACCCAGTACTTC.